The 21 T cell receptor beta chains listed next were all sequenced from one sample in a study of blood T cells in healthy people across ages. A second PCR of roughly 7 to 11 cycles used a sample-barcoded 5' primer and a J-beta primer mix. TCRdb reprocessed the 5' RACE reads with MiXCR, giving one entry per CDR3 protein. The data contain over 1.5 million distinct CDR3 sequences, about 50% of them singletons. Sequencing was done on a sample of blood. These receptors were obtained from a woman between 35 and 50 years old in good health.

V is TRBV6-2 or TRBV6-3 and J is TRBJ2-7, with D tentatively TRBD1 (5 bases). CDR1 and CDR2 from the germline V gene are MNHEY and SVGEGT. V was clipped by 2 bases and J by 0 bases, with 11 bases between them. CDR3 length: 15 amino acids. This CDR3 is CASSYRPGLSYEQYF. The CDR3 DNA reads as TGTGCCAGCAGTTACCGTCCAGGGCTCTCCTACGAGCAGTACTTC.

This clonotype showed up just a few times. The J gene is TRBJ1-2, the V gene TRBV4-1; the match to TRBD1 covers 7 bases. The V gene's germline CDR1 is MGHRA and CDR2 YSYEKL. This CDR3 is 16 amino acids long. After removal of 4 bases from V and 0 bases from J, the junction contained 8 bases not matched to a gene. Here the CDR3 DNA reads TGCGCCAGCAGCCCAAAGGGGACAGCTACTAACTATGGCTACACCTTC. It codes for CASSPKGTATNYGYTF.

This clonotype was seen a few times. The genes are TRBV20-1 and TRBJ2-7; D assignment may be TRBD1 or TRBD2 (5 bases each). V lost 3 bases to trimming and J lost 5 bases, with 20 bases between them. CDR1 is DFQATT, CDR2 SNEGSKA, per germline (reference sequence). The CDR3 extends over 15 amino acids. The CDR3 sequence is CSASTSGSGQNEQYF. CDR3 sequence (DNA): TGCAGTGCTAGCACTTCCGGCAGCGGACAAAACGAGCAGTACTTC.

Only a few counts were recorded for this clonotype. The chain has TRBV29-1 and TRBJ2-5, with D possibly TRBD1 on 6 matching bases. Germline V lookup: CDR1 SQVTM, CDR2 ANQGSEA. With 6 bases removed from V and 2 bases from J, the gap between germline ends came to 13 bases. The CDR3 has 13 residues. This CDR3 reads CSVHGTTQETQYF. CDR3 coding DNA: TGCAGCGTCCACGGGACAACACAAGAGACCCAGTACTTC.

The chain recombines TRBV9 with TRBJ1-1; unclear D gene. This CDR3 has 15 amino acids. The germline V and J ends were trimmed by 0 bases and 2 bases, with 11 bases remaining between them. Germline V gives CDR1 SGDLS, CDR2 YYNGEE. The CDR3 DNA reads TGTGCCAGCAGCGTAGATAGTCTACGCAACACTGAAGCTTTCTTT. Translating it yields CASSVDSLRNTEAFF. Combining the CDR3 with reference TRBV9 and TRBJ1-1 gives the whole variable domain DSGVTQTPKHLITATGQRVTLRCSPRSGDLSVYWYQQSLDQGLQFLIQYYNGEERAKGNILERFSAQQFPDLHSELNLSSLELGDSALYFCASSVDSLRNTEAFFGQGTRLTVV.

This clonotype turned up a few times. The gene calls are TRBV4-3 and TRBJ2-3, with D perhaps TRBD2 (7 bases). Between the trimmed V and J ends, which lost 0 bases and 2 bases, there was a span of 12 bases. This CDR3 spans 16 amino acids. Germline CDR1 is LGHNA and CDR2 is YSLEER. CDR3 protein: CASSQDPGGPTDTQYF. CDR3 DNA: TGCGCCAGCAGCCAAGATCCGGGGGGCCCCACAGATACGCAGTATTTT.

The rearrangement uses TRBV12-5 and TRBJ2-5, with D perhaps matching TRBD2 (7 bases). The germline V gene encodes CDR1 LGHNT and CDR2 FRNRAP. Trimming pared 5 bases from V and 11 bases from J, leaving 30 bases between. The CDR3 has 17 residues. CDR3 sequence: CASGPPAGAGHYNEQYF. DNA for the CDR3: TGTGCTAGTGGTCCTCCGGCGGGGGCAGGACACTACAATGAGCAGTACTTC.

About this clonotype itself: Germline is not matched at one junction end, which may reflect a read error. The chain employs TRBV12-3 or TRBV12-4 and TRBJ1-2; a possible D gene is TRBD1 (6 bases). CDR3 length equals 13 residues. The CDR3 DNA sequence: TGTGCCAGCAGTTGGACAGCTAAGTATGGCTACACCTTC. Translation: CASSWTAKYGYTF.

This clonotype was detected only a few times. The V and J genes are TRBV25-1 and TRBJ1-2; D remains unclear. V lost 2 bases and J 4 bases, leaving 11 bases between the germline ends. Germline values: CDR1 MGHDK, CDR2 SYGVNS. This CDR3 has 14 residues. In DNA form, the CDR3 reads TGTGCCAGCAGTGAACCCGGGCGCACCTATGGCTACACCTTC. As protein: CASSEPGRTYGYTF.

This rearrangement joins TRBV7-2 to TRBJ1-5; a weak D match, TRBD1 (6 bases). The CDR3 sequence is 17 residues long. The V and J ends lost 2 bases and 4 bases respectively, with 18 bases between them. Germline CDR1 reads SGHTA; CDR2 reads FQGNSA. CDR3 residues: CASSLTFGTGSNQPQHF. CDR3 sequence (DNA): TGTGCCAGCAGCTTAACCTTTGGCACAGGGTCTAATCAGCCCCAGCATTTT.

The chain couples TRBV6-1 to TRBJ1-5; D is undetermined. Trimming shortened V by 3 bases and J by 0 bases, and 9 bases separated the two germline ends. The CDR3 spans 15 residues. CDR1 is MNHNS, CDR2 SASEGT, per germline. The chain's CDR3 is CASSEGLLSNQPQHF. CDR3 DNA sequence: TGTGCCAGCAGTGAGGGATTACTTAGCAATCAGCCCCAGCATTTT.

J is TRBJ2-5 and V is TRBV5-1, with a weak D call TRBD1 (6 bases). The J call may not be correct, given that the DNA end is closer to TRBJ2-7. CDR3 length: 13 residues. Germline CDR1 and CDR2: SGHRS and YFSETQ. In DNA, the CDR3 is TGCGCCAGCAGGACTACAGGGCAGGGCGAGCAGTACTTC. Its translation is CASRTTGQGEQYF.

This clonotype was detected ten times or more. The rearrangement uses TRBV29-1 and TRBJ2-5; tentatively, D is TRBD2 (5 bases). Trimming removed 7 bases from V and 1 base from J, with 13 bases in between. CDR1 is SQVTM and CDR2 is ANQGSEA in the germline V gene. The length of the CDR3 is 13 residues. The CDR3 DNA is TGCAGCGCTATCCCGGGAACCCAAGAGACCCAGTACTTC. Translated, it gives CSAIPGTQETQYF.

At least ten counts were recorded for this clonotype. The rearrangement joins TRBV7-6 to TRBJ2-5; maybe TRBD2 (7 bases). Trimming shortened V by 4 bases and J by 5 bases, and 14 bases separated the two germline ends. Germline loops: CDR1 SGHVS, CDR2 FNYEAQ. The CDR3 has 14 amino acids. CDR3 coding DNA: TGTGCCAGCAGCTATACAGGGCGGGAGGAGACCCAGTACTTC. Its protein is CASSYTGREETQYF.

This clonotype was seen only a few times. The junction differs from germline at one of its ends, possibly a read error. The chain combines TRBV27 with TRBJ2-3, with D hard to call. Germline V gene sequence: CDR1 MNHEY, CDR2 SMNVEV (reference sequence). CDR3 length: 13 amino acids. In DNA form, the CDR3 reads TGTGCCGGCAGTCCCCCTAGCACAGATACGCAGTATTTT. This translates into CAGSPPSTDTQYF.

The chain is built from TRBV5-5 and TRBJ2-7; D is unclear. V gave up 4 bases and J gave up 0 bases, with 11 bases separating them. This CDR3 has 14 residues. The germline CDR1 and CDR2 sequences are SGHKS and YYEKEE (reference sequence). The CDR3 protein is CASSVVSSSYEQYF. The CDR3 region has the DNA TGTGCCAGCAGCGTTGTCTCCAGCTCCTACGAGCAGTACTTC.

This clonotype appeared a few times. The CDR3 sequence is CSARWGNIQYF. CDR3 in DNA: TGCAGTGCTAGGTGGGGAAACATTCAGTACTTC. The rearrangement uses TRBV20-1 and TRBJ2-4; the D is unclear. CDR1 is DFQATT and CDR2 is SNEGSKA in the germline V gene (reference sequence). V shed 3 bases and J shed 6 bases, with 6 bases lying between them. The CDR3 is 11 residues long.

There are a few counts of this clonotype. The chain is built from TRBV5-1 and TRBJ2-5, with TRBD1 as a possible D gene (5 bases). Germline CDR1 is SGHRS and CDR2 is YFSETQ. The V and J ends lost 4 bases and 3 bases respectively, with 13 bases between them. CDR3 length: 14 residues. CDR3 sequence (DNA): TGCGCCAGCAGCCCCAGCCCAGGGAAAGAGACCCAGTACTTC. Translated, it gives CASSPSPGKETQYF.

The chain couples TRBV5-1 to TRBJ1-5, with D maybe TRBD1 (6 bases). This CDR3 region has 15 residues. Germline lookup yields CDR1 SGHRS and CDR2 YFSETQ. With 5 bases removed from V and 4 bases from J, the gap between germline ends came to 16 bases. CDR3 loop: CASSYSAGANQPQHF. The CDR3 bases are TGCGCCAGCAGTTACTCGGCAGGGGCTAATCAGCCCCAGCATTTT.

The rearrangement joins TRBV5-6 to TRBJ2-7, with unresolved D. The CDR3 is 13 amino acids. The V end was cut by 4 bases, the J end by 10 bases, with 18 bases between. Germline CDR1 is SGHDT and CDR2 is YYEEEE. As DNA, the CDR3 is TGTGCCAGCAGCCCCGGGTCTCTCGATGACCAGTACTTC. This translates into CASSPGSLDDQYF. The complete variable domain, with remaining parts taken from reference TRBV5-6 and TRBJ2-7, reads DAGVTQSPTHLIKTRGQQVTLRCSPKSGHDTVSWYQQALGQGPQFIFQYYEEEERQRGNFPDRFSGHQFPNYSSELNVNALLLGDSALYLCASSPGSLDDQYFGPGTRLTVT.

The rearrangement joins TRBV9 to TRBJ1-2; D remains unclear. Germline V lookup: CDR1 SGDLS, CDR2 YYNGEE. This CDR3 has 12 residues. Between the trimmed V and J ends, which lost 3 bases and 5 bases, there was a span of 8 bases. CDR3 loop: CASSETRYGYTF. CDR3 DNA: TGTGCCAGCAGCGAGACACGGTATGGCTACACCTTC.